These 27 T cell receptor beta chains share one sample of origin, sequenced in a study of Ad26.COV2.S vaccination and SARS-CoV-2 variants. The protocol was immunoSEQ multiplex PCR, while the TCRdb copy is restricted to in-frame clones and leaves out a portion. The sample includes 350,000 to 450,000 clones, around four fifths seen only once; the top ten take about 7.4%. The sample's treatment: some 20 received Ad26.COV2.S at low or high dose, single or two shots; about 5 received placebo; per-sample allocation not given. Sampling was done on day 63 after the first vaccine or placebo injection. Source: peripheral blood, taken in a trial of Ad26.COV2.S vaccine versus placebo. The source is a person between 18 and 65 years old who received the Ad26.COV2.S COVID-19 vaccine or a placebo.

This clone was counted only a few times. V and J are TRBV5-6 and TRBJ1-4; D is unclear. V lost 0 bases and J 8 bases, leaving 14 bases between the germline ends. CDR1 and CDR2 (germline): SGHDT, YYEEEE. This CDR3 has 15 amino acids. Here the CDR3 reads CASSLARRVGEKLFF. CDR3 DNA: TGTGCCAGCAGCTTGGCCCGTCGGGTGGGCGAAAAACTGTTTTTT. The whole variable domain, remainder taken from reference TRBV5-6 and TRBJ1-4, is DAGVTQSPTHLIKTRGQQVTLRCSPKSGHDTVSWYQQALGQGPQFIFQYYEEEERQRGNFPDRFSGHQFPNYSSELNVNALLLGDSALYLCASSLARRVGEKLFFGSGTQLSVL.

The chain recombines TRBV11-1 with TRBJ2-2; D not resolved. V gave up 1 base and J gave up 6 bases, with 6 bases separating them. Germline assignment: CDR1 SGHAT and CDR2 FQDESV (reference sequence). The CDR3 totals 13 residues. For the CDR3, the DNA is TGTGCCAGCAGCTTAGGGCCATCCGGGGAGCTGTTTTTT. Translation gives CASSLGPSGELFF. Based on the CDR3 plus reference TRBV11-1 and TRBJ2-2, the full variable domain is EAEVAQSPRYKITEKSQAVAFWCDPISGHATLYWYRQILGQGPELLVQFQDESVVDDSQLPKDRFSAERLKGVDSTLKIQPAELGDSAMYLCASSLGPSGELFFGEGSRLTVL.

The genes are TRBV29-1 and TRBJ2-2, with D possibly TRBD1 on 6 matching bases. The CDR3 sequence is 14 residues long. Germline V CDR1 and CDR2: SQVTM, ANQGSEA. Trimming shortened V by 5 bases and J by 3 bases, and 13 bases separated the two germline ends. CDR3 bases: TGCAGCGTTTGCAGGGGCCGGGACACCGGGGAGCTGTTTTTT. The encoded protein is CSVCRGRDTGELFF.

The chain is built from TRBV5-8 and TRBJ2-3; 9 bases agree with TRBD2. Unmatched junction bases numbered 8, after V lost 0 bases and J lost 0 bases. The CDR3 has 18 amino acids. Germline V CDR1 and CDR2: SGHTS, YDEGEE. The chain's CDR3 is CASSLGLLAGASTDTQYF. For the CDR3, the DNA is TGTGCCAGCAGCTTGGGGCTACTAGCGGGCGCTAGCACAGATACGCAGTATTTT.

The V gene is TRBV9, the J gene TRBJ1-6, with D possibly being TRBD1 (6 bases). CDR3 length: 15 residues. CDR1 and CDR2 (germline): SGDLS, YYNGEE. The V gene lost 4 bases and the J gene lost 8 bases, with 16 bases spanning the gap. Written as DNA, the CDR3 is TGTGCCAGCAGCTCAACTGGGGGGGCGTATTCACCCCTCCACTTT. It specifies CASSSTGGAYSPLHF.

This clone was observed a single time. The chain is built from TRBV23-1 and TRBJ2-4; D is perhaps TRBD1 or TRBD2 (5 bases each). TRBV23-1 is assigned to the ORF class and has an uncertain function. The CDR3 contains 15 residues. Trimming removed 1 base from V and 7 bases from J, with 14 bases in between. CDR3: CASSQWGPQGNIQYF. CDR3 DNA: TGCGCCAGCAGTCAATGGGGACCTCAAGGGAACATTCAGTACTTC.

The rearrangement links TRBV7-9 to TRBJ1-3, with 7 nucleotides matching TRBD1. In germline, CDR1 is SEHNR, CDR2 FQNEAQ (reference sequence). This CDR3 has 15 amino acids. V gave up 5 bases and J gave up 4 bases; unmatched junction bases: 8. Here the CDR3 DNA reads TGTGCCAGCAGCGCGACAGGGAGCTCCGGAAACACCATATATTTT. Translation gives CASSATGSSGNTIYF.

The chain joins TRBV7-8 to TRBJ1-5; D may be TRBD1 (6 bases). Germline V gene lookup returns CDR1 SGHVS and CDR2 FQNEAQ. The CDR3 sequence is 15 residues long. Trimming removed 3 bases at V and 4 bases at J, with 13 bases between. The CDR3 sequence is CASSLDQGKNQPQHF. As DNA, the CDR3 is TGTGCCAGCAGCTTGGACCAGGGGAAGAATCAGCCCCAGCATTTT.

J is TRBJ1-1 and V is TRBV18, with D perhaps matching TRBD1 (6 bases). CDR1 is KGHSH and CDR2 is LQKENI in the germline V gene. This CDR3 is built from 11 residues. V was trimmed by 2 bases and J by 11 bases, leaving 9 bases between them. In nucleotides, the CDR3 is TGTGCCAGCTCACCAGGAACAGGGGCTTTCTTT. This encodes CASSPGTGAFF.

The chain joins TRBV5-1 to TRBJ2-1; 11 bases agree with TRBD2. Trimming cost V 4 bases and J 8 bases; bases outside gene matches: 8. The CDR3 length is 15 residues. In germline, CDR1 is SGHRS, CDR2 YFSETQ. CDR3 DNA sequence: TGCGCCAGCAGCCCCTTAGCGGGAGGGGGGGATGAGCAGTTCTTC. It is translated as CASSPLAGGGDEQFF.

V is TRBV11-2 and J is TRBJ2-1, with D tentatively TRBD1 or TRBD2 (5 bases each). The V and J ends lost 1 base and 5 bases respectively, with 9 bases between them. This CDR3 is 14 amino acids long. The germline gives CDR1 SGHAT, CDR2 FQNNGV. CDR3 DNA: TGTGCCAGCAGCTTAGCGGGGCACCACAATGAGCAGTTCTTC. Translation: CASSLAGHHNEQFF. The complete variable domain, with remaining parts taken from reference TRBV11-2 and TRBJ2-1, reads EAGVAQSPRYKIIEKRQSVAFWCNPISGHATLYWYQQILGQGPKLLIQFQNNGVVDDSQLPKDRFSAERLKGVDSTLKIQPAKLEDSAVYLCASSLAGHHNEQFFGPGTRLTVL.

J is TRBJ1-2 and V is TRBV6-2 or TRBV6-3; perhaps TRBD1 as D (6 bases). The germline V gene has CDR1 MNHEY and CDR2 SVGEGT. The CDR3 sequence is 15 residues long. Trimming left V 6 bases short and J 0 bases short, with 14 bases between. CDR3 DNA sequence: TGTGCCAGCAGACCTAGGGGGTCGACTAACTATGGCTACACCTTC. Protein product: CASRPRGSTNYGYTF.

This chain connects TRBV4-3 to TRBJ2-5; D call uncertain. There are 18 residues in the CDR3. Germline V gene sequence: CDR1 LGHNA, CDR2 YSLEER. The V gene lost 4 bases and the J gene lost 2 bases, with 23 bases spanning the gap. The CDR3 nucleotides are TGCGCCAGCAGCCCGATTGTTTCAGGAAAACCTCTACAAGAGACCCAGTACTTC. As protein: CASSPIVSGKPLQETQYF.

This clone was observed a single time. The rearrangement joins TRBV5-5 to TRBJ2-3; 12 bases fit TRBD2. V shed 4 bases and J 0 bases; nucleotides not matched to a gene: 3. Germline CDR1 and CDR2: SGHKS and YYEKEE (reference sequence). This CDR3 comprises 16 residues. CDR3 amino acids: CASSQGLAGSTDTQYF. CDR3 in DNA: TGTGCCAGCAGCCAAGGACTAGCGGGAAGCACAGATACGCAGTATTTT.

The chain couples TRBV5-5 to TRBJ2-3; 7 bases line up with TRBD1. V was pared by 2 bases and J by 6 bases, with 6 bases of the junction left unmatched. Germline loops: CDR1 SGHKS, CDR2 YYEKEE (reference sequence). The CDR3 has 14 residues. CDR3 nucleotides: TGTGCCAGCAGCTTACAGGGGTTCCGGGATACGCAGTATTTT. It codes for CASSLQGFRDTQYF. The full variable domain, completed using reference TRBV5-5 and TRBJ2-3, is DAGVTQSPTHLIKTRGQQVTLRCSPISGHKSVSWYQQVLGQGPQFIFQYYEKEERGRGNFPDRFSARQFPNYSSELNVNALLLGDSALYLCASSLQGFRDTQYFGPGTRLTVL.

This chain uses TRBV29-1 with TRBJ2-1; perhaps TRBD1 as D (5 bases). Germline lookup yields CDR1 SQVTM and CDR2 ANQGSEA. The germline V and J ends were trimmed by 7 bases and 2 bases, with 12 bases remaining between them. This CDR3 comprises 13 residues. CDR3 DNA sequence: TGCAGCGCTCTGACAGTAGCCTACAATGAGCAGTTCTTC. Translating it yields CSALTVAYNEQFF.

This clone has just one count. The CDR3 nucleotides read TGCGCCAGCAGCCCCCGCGGCAGGGAAACTGGCTACACCTTC. Its translation is CASSPRGRETGYTF. V and J are TRBV4-1 and TRBJ1-2; D possibly corresponds to TRBD1 (5 bases). Looked up from germline, CDR1 is MGHRA and CDR2 is YSYEKL. V dropped 4 bases and J dropped 7 bases, with 16 bases sitting between them. This CDR3 spans 14 amino acids.

This chain uses TRBV18 with TRBJ2-2; D is unresolved. V lost 1 base and J 4 bases, leaving 4 bases between the germline ends. This CDR3 comprises 13 residues. Germline values: CDR1 KGHSH, CDR2 LQKENI. The CDR3 protein is CASSPHSTGELFF. The CDR3 bases are TGTGCCAGCTCACCACACAGCACCGGGGAGCTGTTTTTT.

The CDR3 DNA reads as TGTGCCAGTAGTAAGGGGTTCGGCAATCAGCCCCAGCATTTT. Protein sequence: CASSKGFGNQPQHF. The V and J genes are TRBV19 and TRBJ1-5; a possible D gene is TRBD1 (5 bases). The V end was cut by 4 bases, the J end by 2 bases, with 9 bases between. The length of the CDR3 is 14 residues. Germline assignment: CDR1 LNHDA and CDR2 SQIVND (reference sequence).

V usage is TRBV27 and J usage is TRBJ2-1, with D uncertain. CDR1 is MNHEY and CDR2 is SMNVEV in the germline V gene (reference sequence). Trimming removed 1 base from V and 8 bases from J, with 9 bases in between. This CDR3 comprises 13 residues. CDR3 residues: CASSLYPLDEQFF. The CDR3 DNA reads TGTGCCAGCAGTTTATACCCCTTGGATGAGCAGTTCTTC.

This clone was detected once. This chain connects TRBV2 to TRBJ2-1; 7 bases are shared with TRBD2. The CDR3 totals 15 residues. Unmatched junction bases numbered 3, after V lost 3 bases and J lost 1 base. The germline V gene has CDR1 SNHLY and CDR2 FYNNEI. The CDR3 reads CASSEGAGSYNEQFF. The CDR3 DNA reads as TGTGCCAGCAGTGAGGGAGCGGGATCCTACAATGAGCAGTTCTTC.

The J gene is TRBJ2-7, the V gene TRBV19; a possible D gene is TRBD2 (6 bases). The ends were cut back, 10 bases at V and 0 bases at J, with 10 bases in the middle. Germline assignment: CDR1 LNHDA and CDR2 SQIVND (reference sequence). The CDR3 extends over 12 amino acids. CDR3 sequence (DNA): TGTGCCACCCGGGACTTCTCCTACGAGCAGTACTTC. Protein: CATRDFSYEQYF.

The chain employs TRBV3-1 (or the pseudogene TRBV3-2) and TRBJ1-5; D not certain. This CDR3 region has 15 residues. CDR1 is LGHDT, CDR2 YNNKEL, per germline (reference sequence). The germline V and J ends were trimmed by 0 bases and 7 bases, with 13 bases remaining between them. The CDR3 sequence: CASSQDFGQDQPQHF. In DNA form, the CDR3 reads TGTGCCAGCAGCCAAGATTTCGGGCAGGACCAGCCCCAGCATTTT.

There are a few counts of this clone. V usage is TRBV7-6 and J usage is TRBJ1-6, with 7 bases matching TRBD1. CDR1 and CDR2 from the germline V gene are SGHVS and FNYEAQ. V dropped 2 bases and J dropped 12; count of bases not matched to a gene: 7. The CDR3 is made up of 14 amino acids. The CDR3 DNA reads TGTGCCAGCAGCTTAAGGAGACAGGGAGGACCCCTCCACTTT. The encoded protein is CASSLRRQGGPLHF. The whole variable domain, filled in from reference TRBV7-6 and TRBJ1-6, reads GAGVSQSPRYKVTKRGQDVALRCDPISGHVSLYWYRQALGQGPEFLTYFNYEAQQDKSGLPNDRFSAERPEGSISTLTIQRTEQRDSAMYRCASSLRRQGGPLHFGNGTRLTVT.

The V call is TRBV6-5, the J call TRBJ1-4; TRBD1 might be the D (6 bases). Trimming removed 6 bases from V and 8 bases from J, with 13 bases in between. This CDR3 has 13 amino acids. Germline V gene sequence: CDR1 MNHEY, CDR2 SVGAGI. In nucleotides, the CDR3 is TGTGCCAGCAGCGCCTTGGGGGGCGAAAAACTGTTTTTT. Translated: CASSALGGEKLFF.

The chain recombines TRBV5-1 with TRBJ2-7; D might be TRBD2 (5 bases). The CDR3 loop spans 15 amino acids. With 5 bases removed from V and 3 bases from J, the gap between germline ends came to 18 bases. In germline, CDR1 is SGHRS, CDR2 YFSETQ. The CDR3, as DNA: TGCGCCAGCAGATTAAGGGCCGACTATTTCTACGAGCAGTACTTC. Translation: CASRLRADYFYEQYF.

V and J are TRBV5-5 and TRBJ1-2; 10 nucleotides line up with TRBD1. Germline CDR1 is SGHKS and CDR2 is YYEKEE (reference sequence). The CDR3 extends over 15 amino acids. Germline trimming cut 4 bases from V and 7 bases from J; bases unmatched to any gene: 10. The chain's CDR3 is CASSTIPGQGLGYTF. The CDR3 coding sequence is TGTGCCAGCAGCACTATCCCGGGACAGGGGCTTGGCTACACCTTC.